The subject of this entry is one T cell receptor beta chain. TCRdb's copy holds only in-frame clones and misses some; the assay was immunoSEQ multiplex PCR. Among roughly 170,000 clones, around nine tenths were seen once, and the ten largest hold 0.85% to 0.95%. V was shortened by 0 bases and J by 3 bases, with 10 bases between the two germline ends. The germline V gene has CDR1 SGHRS and CDR2 YFSETQ. This CDR3 contains 15 residues. This record comes from a study of blood T cell repertoires in COVID-19. This clonotype was obtained from a woman aged 18-30 years who had recovered from COVID-19. This sequence joins TRBV5-1 and TRBJ2-1; no clear D gene. The sample comprised peripheral blood. CDR3 bases: TGCGCCAGCAGCTTGGCTGCAGGCGTCTACAATGAGCAGTTCTTC. It specifies CASSLAAGVYNEQFF.